This T cell receptor beta chain originates from a study of chemoradiotherapy in HPV16-positive cancers (dated by TCRdb to between 2021 and 2024). Study-level background: Candidate HPV-specific T-cell clones and common TCR motifs were defined through functional T-cell assays on cells from two HPV16-positive patients. The study asked whether T-cell immunity to the HPV oncoproteins E6 and E7 changes during chemoradiotherapy and whether this immunity affects survival. Next, the candidate HPV-specific TCRs and motifs were followed in TCR repertoires from 80 to 90 patients with HPV-related cancers. The study at large found these results: The functional definition of HPV-specific T cells came from only a couple of HPV16-positive patients, and the survival association was reported for HPV16-positive patients. Expansion of candidate HPV-specific clones and E7-related TCR motifs was observed in the tumor microenvironment during treatment, whereas no such expansion was observed for non-HPV-specific T cells. In HPV16-positive patients, expansion of HPV-responsive T cells during chemoradiotherapy was associated with improved recurrence-free survival.

The protocol used for the library was the immunoSEQ multiplex PCR assay. Sourced from immuneACCESS, this table was stored by TCRdb with only in-frame sequences that have V and J called. A share of the clones is absent; for the studies checked, an unresolved V gene accounts for under half, and the remainder has no known explanation. The sample table shows tens of thousands of clones, and about 88% are seen once. Less than 3.5% of the sample is taken by the ten largest. Repertoires were sampled repeatedly over the course of chemoradiotherapy, so clonal expansion could be followed in the tumor microenvironment. Relative to germline, V is missing 10 bases and J is missing 1 base, with 2 bases of the junction outside any gene match. As encoded in the germline V gene, CDR1 is ENHRY while CDR2 is SYGVKD. The CDR3 spans 13 residues, from the cysteine through the phenylalanine. Kept here is only the CDR3 DNA, which spans 39 bases and is read in frame from base 1.

With regard to this clone: Its antigen remains unidentified. No much larger clone exists at a distance of one base, and base qualities are not known.

The source was blood, collected from a patient who underwent chemoradiotherapy. This clonotype was sampled from a human donor with HPV-associated anogenital cancer. The chain uses TRBV10-3 and TRBJ2-2, and TRBD1 aligns with 8 junction nucleotides. This receptor has the CDR3 CATGTGNTGELFF. At the DNA level, the sequence is TGTGCCACCGGGACAGGGAACACCGGGGAGCTGTTTTTT.